The sequence of this T cell receptor (beta chain) was determined in a study of shared clonotypes between healthy human individuals. Findings and limits, study-wide: Researchers found naive subsets generally carried larger estimated richness than memory subsets. About 5% was the fraction of naive CD4 clonotypes found shared across a handful of donors.

Naive-designated CD8 cells lacked CD45RO, were positively enriched for CCR7, and omitted terminally differentiated effector memory CD45RA+ cells. An assay was performed, and its level was deep. The input for sorted-subset replicate PCRs was around 200 ng DNA, about 29,000 T cell genomes. Assay: immunoSEQ multiplex PCR; the TCRdb copy retains only in-frame clones and omits some. This repertoire shows about 2.1 million clones, over 85% found once; its top ten account for about 1.6%. This clone was picked up one time. Its antigen is not identified. At the DNA level, this CDR3 is encoded by other sequences in the same sample as well. V was clipped by 6 bases and J by 4 bases, with 13 bases between them. The CDR3 contains 13 residues. The germline V gene encodes CDR1 MNHEY and CDR2 SMNVEV (reference sequence).

Sequencing was done on a sample of naive CD8+ T cells from PBMCs. The clonotype originates from a man between 18 and 29 years old in good health. Some clones in this sample may be carry-over from other donors' samples. This chain joins TRBV27 and TRBJ2-7, with D maybe TRBD1 (6 bases). CDR3 DNA: TGTGCCAGCAGCCTGGACAGATCTTACGAGCAGTACTTC. As protein: CASSLDRSYEQYF.